Presented here are 19 T cell receptor beta chains from one specimen sequenced in a study of response to subunit inactivated influenza vaccine. TCRdb analysed the RT-PCR reads with MiXCR anew, one entry per CDR3 protein. The sample lists about 620,000 distinct CDR3 sequences, about 11% occurring once. Another study also made use of these data, one on T cells expressing NK-cell markers. That paper notes: Beta-chain TCR cDNA was generated via 5'RACE template switching with UMIs.

The sequencing here drew on PBMCs from blood, taken on the day of vaccination. The receptors come from a man aged 50 to 60 who received an inactivated influenza vaccine.

The chain joins TRBV29-1 to TRBJ2-3; no firm D call. The V end was cut by 1 base, the J end by 5 bases, with 16 bases between. Per the germline V gene, CDR1 is SQVTM and CDR2 is ANQGSEA. The CDR3 loop spans 15 amino acids. The CDR3 is CSVEGILGPEDTQYF. In DNA form, the CDR3 reads TGCAGCGTTGAAGGGATCTTGGGCCCTGAAGATACGCAGTATTTT.

This clonotype came up a few times. The rearrangement uses TRBV27 and TRBJ1-2; D gene ambiguous. Trimming left V 2 bases short and J 4 bases short, with 11 bases between. The CDR3 has 14 amino acids. Germline values: CDR1 MNHEY, CDR2 SMNVEV (reference sequence). Written as DNA, the CDR3 is TGTGCCAGCAGTTTAAAGCCAGTCCTCTATGGCTACACCTTC. It codes for CASSLKPVLYGYTF.

This chain links TRBV7-6 with TRBJ2-2, with TRBD2 matching 11 bases. From germline, CDR1 is SGHVS and CDR2 FNYEAQ. There are 16 residues in the CDR3. Trimming removed 1 base from V and 7 bases from J; junction bases left unmatched: 5. The CDR3 region is CASSLVLAGGGGELFF. The CDR3 DNA sequence: TGTGCCAGCAGCTTAGTTCTAGCGGGAGGAGGCGGGGAGCTGTTTTTT.

Details on this clonotype: A much larger clone is a single base away; this may be a read error. Lacking the conserved final phenylalanine or tryptophan, this CDR3 likely reflects a read error. V usage is TRBV12-3 or TRBV12-4 and J usage is TRBJ2-5; either TRBD1 or TRBD2 may supply D (5 bases each). V was pared by 4 bases and J by 7 bases, with 19 bases between. The CDR3 contains 15 residues. CDR3 protein: CASSYSGTSGSTQYI. The CDR3 nucleotides read TGTGCCAGCAGTTATTCCGGGACGAGTGGCTCGACCCAGTACATC.

This clonotype was detected a few times. V gene TRBV5-1 combines with J gene TRBJ2-7; 7 nucleotides line up with TRBD2. CDR3 size: 11 residues. The ends lost 7 bases at V and 5 bases at J; junction bases unmatched: 3. Germline V gene sequence: CDR1 SGHRS, CDR2 YFSETQ. The chain's CDR3 is CASSGGNEQYF. In DNA, the CDR3 is TGCGCCAGCTCGGGGGGAAACGAGCAGTACTTC.

The chain links TRBV7-2 to TRBJ2-4; either TRBD1 or TRBD2 may supply D (5 bases each). The CDR3 sequence is 14 residues long. The V end was cut by 8 bases, the J end by 4 bases, with 15 bases between. The germline gives CDR1 SGHTA, CDR2 FQGNSA. CDR3 coding DNA: TGTGCCAGCCAGCCCCGGGACGGAAAAAACATTCAGTACTTC. Encoded protein: CASQPRDGKNIQYF.

About this clonotype: Relative to the germline gene, one junction end is altered; a read error may explain this. This chain connects TRBV6-4 to TRBJ2-3, with 8 bases identical to TRBD1. This CDR3 is 13 amino acids long. Germline V gene lookup returns CDR1 MRHNA and CDR2 SNTAGT. The CDR3 is CVSAGQGSDTQYF. The CDR3 coding sequence is TGTGTCAGCGCAGGACAGGGCTCGGATACCCAGTATTTT.

The chain is built from TRBV5-1 and TRBJ2-1; TRBD1 aligns across 9 bases. Germline CDR1 reads SGHRS; CDR2 reads YFSETQ. The junction had 10 bases not matched to a gene; V was cut back by 3 bases and J by 6 bases. The CDR3 runs to 16 residues. The CDR3 loop reads CASSYISGTGTNEQFF. CDR3 nucleotide sequence: TGCGCCAGCAGCTACATCTCCGGGACAGGGACCAATGAGCAGTTCTTC.

This clonotype was seen many times. The V and J genes are TRBV28 and TRBJ2-1, with D perhaps given as TRBD1 or TRBD2 (5 bases each). CDR1 is MDHEN, CDR2 SYDVKM, per germline. This CDR3 region has 13 residues. V was cut by 3 bases and J by 10 bases, with 13 bases left in between. The CDR3 nucleotides read TGTGCCAGCAGTTTCTGGGGGAAAGGGGAGCAGTTCTTC. Protein: CASSFWGKGEQFF. The full variable domain, completed using reference TRBV28 and TRBJ2-1, is DVKVTQSSRYLVKRTGEKVFLECVQDMDHENMFWYRQDPGLGLRLIYFSYDVKMKEKGDIPEGYSVSREKKERFSLILESASTNQTSMYLCASSFWGKGEQFFGPGTRLTVL.

V and J are TRBV14 and TRBJ1-6; 7 bases align to TRBD1. Germline CDR1 and CDR2: SGHDN and FVKESK. The CDR3 has 15 residues. The J segment lost 6 bases and the V segment lost 6 bases, leaving 8 bases of the junction unmatched. DNA for the CDR3: TGTGCCAGCAGACAGCGACAGGGCTTTAATTCACCCCTCCACTTT. This gives the protein CASRQRQGFNSPLHF.

The chain carries TRBV11-2 and TRBJ2-2, with 11 positions matching TRBD2. The V gene end was trimmed by 5 bases and the J gene end by 6 bases; junction bases not matched to a gene: 8. The CDR3 sequence is 16 residues long. CDR1 is SGHAT, CDR2 FQNNGV, per germline. CDR3 loop: CASSPVLAGAPGELFF. Written as DNA, the CDR3 is TGTGCCAGCAGCCCGGTACTAGCGGGAGCCCCCGGGGAGCTGTTTTTT.

This clonotype was observed a handful of times. The CDR3 loop reads CASSLEREGAYEQFF. Written as DNA, the CDR3 is TGCGCCAGCAGCTTGGAGCGGGAGGGCGCATATGAGCAGTTCTTC. V is TRBV5-1 and J is TRBJ2-1, with 10 bases that match TRBD2. The CDR3 totals 15 residues. Trimming cost V 0 bases and J 8 bases; bases outside gene matches: 5. Per the germline V gene, CDR1 is SGHRS and CDR2 is YFSETQ.

This clonotype was observed a handful of times. This chain joins TRBV13 and TRBJ2-5; 7 bases are shared with TRBD2. The CDR3 loop spans 13 amino acids. CDR1 and CDR2 from the germline V gene are PRHDT and FYEKMQ (reference sequence). The ends lost 0 bases at V and 6 bases at J; junction bases unmatched: 1. The CDR3 is CASSLGREKTQYF. CDR3 nucleotide sequence: TGTGCCAGCAGCTTAGGGCGGGAGAAGACCCAGTACTTC.

This clonotype was picked up a small number of times. The chain carries TRBV4-3 and TRBJ2-3; TRBD2 matches 10 bases. The trim removed 0 bases at V and 4 bases at J, leaving 7 bases unmatched. The CDR3 is 17 amino acids. Germline V CDR1 and CDR2: LGHNA, YSLEER. The chain's CDR3 is CASSQDSGGARADTQYF. CDR3 nucleotide sequence: TGCGCCAGCAGCCAAGACAGCGGGGGGGCCAGAGCAGATACGCAGTATTTT.

This clonotype occurred a few times. The CDR3 region has the DNA TGCAGTGCTACTGGGACAGGGAGTCAGCCCCAGCATTTT. Protein sequence: CSATGTGSQPQHF. J is TRBJ1-5 and V is TRBV20-1; 9 nucleotides line up with TRBD1. The germline V gene has CDR1 DFQATT and CDR2 SNEGSKA (reference sequence). V shed 4 bases and J 6 bases; nucleotides not matched to a gene: 4. CDR3 size: 13 residues.

This chain uses TRBV7-2 with TRBJ2-1; TRBD2 aligns across 11 bases. J lost 4 bases, V lost 4 bases, and 6 bases had no gene match. CDR1 is SGHTA and CDR2 is FQGNSA in the germline V gene. The CDR3 length is 16 residues. DNA of the CDR3: TGTGCCAGCAGCTGGGTAGCGGGGGGGGTATACAATGAGCAGTTCTTC. It is translated as CASSWVAGGVYNEQFF.

The chain joins TRBV5-1 to TRBJ1-4; weak D call: TRBD1 (5 bases). Germline V CDR1 and CDR2: SGHRS, YFSETQ. V lost 3 bases and J 0 bases, leaving 12 bases between the germline ends. This CDR3 is 16 amino acids long. The CDR3 nucleotides are TGCGCCAGCAGCTGGGGGACTGTCGCAACTAATGAAAAACTGTTTTTT. Translating gives CASSWGTVATNEKLFF.

This clonotype was seen more than once but under ten times. This chain connects TRBV6-1 to TRBJ1-1; 7 nucleotides align to TRBD1. Germline CDR1 is MNHNS and CDR2 is SASEGT. The length of the CDR3 is 15 residues. J was trimmed by 5 bases and V by 4 bases; bases with no gene match: 10. The CDR3 bases are TGTGCCAGCAGTGGACAGGGTTTGCTTAATACTGAAGCTTTCTTT. It codes for CASSGQGLLNTEAFF.

In its sample, this clonotype was seen many times. This rearrangement joins TRBV5-1 to TRBJ2-7, with 8 bases fitting TRBD1. Germline values: CDR1 SGHRS, CDR2 YFSETQ. The V segment lost 1 base and the J segment 3 bases; nucleotides outside the gene matches: 6. The CDR3 has 15 residues. CDR3 coding DNA: TGCGCCAGCAGCTTGAAAGGGACAGGATACTACGAGCAGTACTTC. This gives the protein CASSLKGTGYYEQYF.